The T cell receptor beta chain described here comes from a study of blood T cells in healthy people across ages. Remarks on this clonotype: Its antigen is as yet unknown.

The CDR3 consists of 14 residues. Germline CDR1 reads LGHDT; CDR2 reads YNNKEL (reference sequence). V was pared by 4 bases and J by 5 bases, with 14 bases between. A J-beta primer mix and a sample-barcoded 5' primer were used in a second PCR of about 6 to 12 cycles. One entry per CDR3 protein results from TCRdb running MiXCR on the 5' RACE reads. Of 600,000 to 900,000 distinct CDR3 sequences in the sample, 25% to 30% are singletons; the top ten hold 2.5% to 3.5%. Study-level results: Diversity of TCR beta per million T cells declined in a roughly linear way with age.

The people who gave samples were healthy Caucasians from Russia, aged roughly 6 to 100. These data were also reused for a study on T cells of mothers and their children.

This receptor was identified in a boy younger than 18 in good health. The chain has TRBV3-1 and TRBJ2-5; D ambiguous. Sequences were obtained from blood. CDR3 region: CASSPNHGSETQYF. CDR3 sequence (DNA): TGTGCCAGCAGCCCTAACCACGGGTCCGAGACCCAGTACTTC.